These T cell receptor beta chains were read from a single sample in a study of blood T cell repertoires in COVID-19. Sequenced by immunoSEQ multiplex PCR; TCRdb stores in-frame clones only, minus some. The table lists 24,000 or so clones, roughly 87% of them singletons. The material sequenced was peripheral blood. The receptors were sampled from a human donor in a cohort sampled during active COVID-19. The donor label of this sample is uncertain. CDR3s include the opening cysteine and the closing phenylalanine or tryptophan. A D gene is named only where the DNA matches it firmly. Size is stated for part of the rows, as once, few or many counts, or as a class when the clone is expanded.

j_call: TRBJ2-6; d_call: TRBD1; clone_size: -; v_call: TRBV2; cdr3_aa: CASSRGTGGAEGANVLTF; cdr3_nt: TGTGCCAGCAGTCGTGGGACAGGGGGCGCGGAAGGGGCCAACGTCCTGACTTTC
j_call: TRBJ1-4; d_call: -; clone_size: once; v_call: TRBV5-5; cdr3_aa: CASSPRSGEKLFF; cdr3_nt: TGTGCCAGCAGCCCCCGTTCGGGTGAAAAACTGTTTTTT
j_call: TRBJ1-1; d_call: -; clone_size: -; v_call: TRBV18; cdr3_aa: CASSPPSTGAEAFF; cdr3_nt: TGTGCCAGCTCACCCCCTTCTACGGGGGCTGAAGCTTTCTTT
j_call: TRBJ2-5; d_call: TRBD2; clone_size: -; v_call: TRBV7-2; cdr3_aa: CASSSGTSGALQETQYF; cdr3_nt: TGTGCCAGCAGCTCCGGGACTAGCGGGGCCCTTCAAGAGACCCAGTACTTC
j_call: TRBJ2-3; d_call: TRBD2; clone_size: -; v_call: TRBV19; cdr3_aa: CASSMGASGGPYTQYF; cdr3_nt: TGTGCCAGTAGTATGGGGGCTAGCGGGGGGCCGTATACGCAGTATTTT
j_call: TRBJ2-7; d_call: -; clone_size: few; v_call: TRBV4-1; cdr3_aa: CASSSGTLSPYEQYF; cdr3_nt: TGCGCCAGCAGCTCCGGGACTCTAAGCCCCTACGAGCAGTACTTC
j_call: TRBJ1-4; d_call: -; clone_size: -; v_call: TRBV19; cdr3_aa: CASRRMETVTHVEKLFF; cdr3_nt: TGTGCCAGTAGGCGTATGGAGACCGTCACACATGTAGAAAAACTGTTTTTT
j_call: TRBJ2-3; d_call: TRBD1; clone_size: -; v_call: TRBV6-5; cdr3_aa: CASSSLTGFDTDTQYF; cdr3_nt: TGTGCCAGCAGTTCCCTGACAGGGTTCGACACAGATACGCAGTATTTT
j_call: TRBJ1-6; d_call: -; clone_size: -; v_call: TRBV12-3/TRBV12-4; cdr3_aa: CASTLGGSSPLHF; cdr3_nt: TGTGCCAGCACCTTGGGGGGGTCATCCCCCCTCCACTTT
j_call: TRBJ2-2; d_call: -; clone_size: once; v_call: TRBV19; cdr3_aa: CASSTTLGGQGGELFF; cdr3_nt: TGTGCCAGTAGTACCACACTCGGGGGGCAGGGCGGGGAGCTGTTTTTT
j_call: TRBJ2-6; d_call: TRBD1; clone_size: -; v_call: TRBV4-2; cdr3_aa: CASSQGDRSGANVLTF; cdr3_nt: TGTGCCAGCAGCCAAGGGGACAGGTCTGGGGCCAACGTCCTGACTTTC
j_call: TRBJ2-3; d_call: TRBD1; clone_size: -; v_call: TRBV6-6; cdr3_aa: CASSPSRGQGVLDTQYF; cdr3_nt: TGTGCCAGCAGTCCCTCCCGGGGACAGGGTGTTTTGGATACGCAGTATTTT
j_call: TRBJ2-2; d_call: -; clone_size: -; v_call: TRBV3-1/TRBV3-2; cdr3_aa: CASSVSANTGELFF; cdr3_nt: TGTGCCAGCAGCGTCAGCGCGAACACCGGGGAGCTGTTTTTT
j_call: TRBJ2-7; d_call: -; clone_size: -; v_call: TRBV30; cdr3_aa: CALSVGSSYEQYF; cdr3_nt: TGTGCCCTTAGTGTGGGGAGCTCCTACGAGCAGTACTTC
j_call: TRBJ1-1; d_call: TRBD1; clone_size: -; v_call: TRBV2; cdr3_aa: CASSPTLTGLNTEAFF; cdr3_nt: TGTGCCAGCAGCCCGACCCTGACAGGGTTGAACACTGAAGCTTTCTTT
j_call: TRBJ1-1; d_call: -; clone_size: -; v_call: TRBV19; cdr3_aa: CASSTVLNTEAFF; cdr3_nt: TGTGCCAGTAGTACAGTCTTGAACACTGAAGCTTTCTTT
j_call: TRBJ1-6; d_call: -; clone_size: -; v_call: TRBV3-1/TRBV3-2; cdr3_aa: CASSQAPPGVSSPLHF; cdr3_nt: TGTGCCAGCAGCCAAGCCCCACCGGGGGTTAGTTCACCCCTCCACTTT
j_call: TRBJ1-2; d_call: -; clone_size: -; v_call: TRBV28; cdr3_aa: CASRGGYGYTF; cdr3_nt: TGTGCCAGCAGGGGAGGATATGGCTACACCTTC
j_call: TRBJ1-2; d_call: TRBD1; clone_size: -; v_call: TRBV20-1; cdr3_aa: CSASLKRDREIGYTF; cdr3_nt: TGCAGTGCTAGTCTAAAAAGGGACAGGGAAATAGGCTACACCTTC
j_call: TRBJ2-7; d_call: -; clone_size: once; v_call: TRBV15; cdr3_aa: CATSRAGASHEQYF; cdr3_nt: TGTGCCACCAGCAGAGCGGGAGCCTCCCACGAGCAGTACTTC
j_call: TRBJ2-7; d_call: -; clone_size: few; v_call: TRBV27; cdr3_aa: CASSLARGGSYEQYF; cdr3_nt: TGTGCCAGCAGTTTAGCTAGGGGAGGCTCCTACGAGCAGTACTTC
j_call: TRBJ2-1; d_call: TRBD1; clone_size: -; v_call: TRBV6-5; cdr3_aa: CASSYADRGRGNEQFF; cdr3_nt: TGTGCCAGCAGTTACGCAGACAGGGGGCGAGGCAATGAGCAGTTCTTC
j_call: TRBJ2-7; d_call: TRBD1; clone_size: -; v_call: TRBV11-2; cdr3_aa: CAGSPGTGHLREQYF; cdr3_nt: TGTGCCGGCAGCCCGGGGACAGGCCATCTTCGGGAGCAGTACTTC
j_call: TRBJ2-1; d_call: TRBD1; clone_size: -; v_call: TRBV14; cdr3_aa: CASSPAAGTVYNEQFF; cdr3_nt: TGTGCCAGCAGCCCAGCGGCCGGGACAGTATACAATGAGCAGTTCTTC
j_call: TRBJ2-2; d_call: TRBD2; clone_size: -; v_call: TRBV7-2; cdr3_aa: CASSLWTRGTGELFF; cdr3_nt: TGTGCCAGCAGCTTGTGGACTAGAGGCACCGGGGAGCTGTTTTTT
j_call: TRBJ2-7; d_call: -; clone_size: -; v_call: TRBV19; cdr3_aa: CASSSGGQRSYEQYF; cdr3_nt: TGTGCCAGTAGTTCCGGAGGCCAAAGATCCTACGAGCAGTACTTC
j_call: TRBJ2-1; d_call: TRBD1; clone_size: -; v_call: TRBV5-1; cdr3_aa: CASSIRDSSYNEQFF; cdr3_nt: TGCGCCAGCAGCATCCGGGACAGCTCCTACAATGAGCAGTTCTTC
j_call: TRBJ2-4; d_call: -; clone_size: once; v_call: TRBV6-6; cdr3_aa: CASSYGGRF; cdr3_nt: TGTGCCAGCAGTTACGGAGGGAGGTTC
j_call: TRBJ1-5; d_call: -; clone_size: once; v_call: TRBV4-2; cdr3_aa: CASSHSPAGSNQPQHF; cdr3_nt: TGTGCCAGCAGCCACTCGCCGGCGGGGTCCAATCAGCCCCAGCATTTT
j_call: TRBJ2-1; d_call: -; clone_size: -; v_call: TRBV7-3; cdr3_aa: CASSEQGGDEQFF; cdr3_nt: TGTGCCAGCAGCGAGCAGGGAGGCGATGAGCAGTTCTTC
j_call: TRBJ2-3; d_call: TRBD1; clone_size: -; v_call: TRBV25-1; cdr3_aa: CASFGTGYTDTQYF; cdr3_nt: TGTGCCAGCTTCGGGACAGGCTACACAGATACGCAGTATTTT
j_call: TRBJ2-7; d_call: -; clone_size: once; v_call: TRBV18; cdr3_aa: CASSPPGFSSYEQYF; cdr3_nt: TGTGCCAGCTCACCCCCGGGGTTTAGCTCCTACGAGCAGTACTTC
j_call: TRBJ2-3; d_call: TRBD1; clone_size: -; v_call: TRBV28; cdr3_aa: CASSIGTGGTDTQYF; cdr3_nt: TGTGCCAGCAGTATAGGGACAGGGGGCACAGATACGCAGTATTTT
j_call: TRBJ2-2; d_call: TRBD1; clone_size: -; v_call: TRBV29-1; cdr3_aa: CSLRTGANTGELFF; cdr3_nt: TGCAGCCTCCGGACAGGGGCGAACACCGGGGAGCTGTTTTTT
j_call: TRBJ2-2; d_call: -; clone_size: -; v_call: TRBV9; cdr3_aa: CASSVVPALANTGELFF; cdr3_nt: TGTGCCAGCAGCGTAGTACCGGCACTAGCGAACACCGGGGAGCTGTTTTTT
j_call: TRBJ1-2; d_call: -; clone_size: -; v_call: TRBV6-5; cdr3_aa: CASRLGHLDTF; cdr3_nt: TGTGCCAGCAGACTCGGACACTTAGATACCTTC
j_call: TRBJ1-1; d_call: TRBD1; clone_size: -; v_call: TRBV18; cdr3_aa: CASSPGTGYEAFF; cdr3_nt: TGTGCCAGCTCACCCGGGACAGGGTATGAAGCTTTCTTT
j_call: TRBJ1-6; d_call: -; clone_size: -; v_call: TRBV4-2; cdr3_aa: CASSQEYNSYNSPLHF; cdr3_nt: TGTGCCAGCAGCCAAGAGTACAACTCCTATAATTCACCCCTCCACTTT
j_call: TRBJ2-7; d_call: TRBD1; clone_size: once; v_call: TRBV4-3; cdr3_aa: CASSQDPRQGYEQYF; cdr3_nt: TGCGCCAGCAGCCAAGATCCGAGACAGGGGTACGAGCAGTACTTC
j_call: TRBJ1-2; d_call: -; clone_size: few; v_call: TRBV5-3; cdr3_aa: CARSPRGLDSPNYGYTF; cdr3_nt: TGTGCCAGAAGCCCTAGGGGTTTAGATTCGCCAAACTATGGCTACACCTTC
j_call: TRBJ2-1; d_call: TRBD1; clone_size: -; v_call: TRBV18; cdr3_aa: CASSPPNRGEANNEQFF; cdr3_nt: TGTGCCAGCTCACCACCGAACAGGGGAGAGGCCAACAATGAGCAGTTCTTC
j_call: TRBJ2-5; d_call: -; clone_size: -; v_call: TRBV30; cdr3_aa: CAWSRGYQETQYF; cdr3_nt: TGTGCCTGGAGTCGGGGATACCAAGAGACCCAGTACTTC
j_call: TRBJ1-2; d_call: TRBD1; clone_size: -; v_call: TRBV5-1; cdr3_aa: CASSSTGGGYGYTF; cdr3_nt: TGCGCCAGCAGCTCGACAGGGGGAGGGTATGGCTACACCTTC
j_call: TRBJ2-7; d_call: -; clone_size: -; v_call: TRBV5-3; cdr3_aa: CARSPVGSISSYEQYF; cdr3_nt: TGTGCCAGAAGCCCGGTCGGGTCTATCAGCTCCTACGAGCAGTACTTC
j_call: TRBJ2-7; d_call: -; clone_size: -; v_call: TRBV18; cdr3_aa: CASSPRQSSYEQYF; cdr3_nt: TGTGCCAGCTCACCACGACAGTCCTCCTACGAGCAGTACTTC
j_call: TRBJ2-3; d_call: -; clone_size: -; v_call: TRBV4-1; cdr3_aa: CASSQSLTRTDTQYF; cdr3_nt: TGCGCCAGCAGCCAATCCCTTACTCGCACAGATACGCAGTATTTT
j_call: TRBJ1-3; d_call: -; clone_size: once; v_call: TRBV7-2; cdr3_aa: CASRTPGLGTGNTIYF; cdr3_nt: TGTGCCAGCAGGACGCCGGGTCTCGGAACTGGAAACACCATATATTTT
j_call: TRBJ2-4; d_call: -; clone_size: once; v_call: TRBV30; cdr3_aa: CAWTTGNLDIQYF; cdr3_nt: TGTGCCTGGACCACAGGGAATTTGGACATTCAGTACTTC
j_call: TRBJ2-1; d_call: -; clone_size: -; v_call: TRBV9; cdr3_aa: CASSSNSEQFF; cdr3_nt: TGTGCCAGCAGCTCTAATAGTGAGCAGTTCTTC
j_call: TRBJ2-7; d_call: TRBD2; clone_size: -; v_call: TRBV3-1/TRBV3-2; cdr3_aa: CASSQGLAGAAVGF; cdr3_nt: TGTGCCAGCAGCCAAGGACTAGCGGGGGCCGCCGTCGGCTTC
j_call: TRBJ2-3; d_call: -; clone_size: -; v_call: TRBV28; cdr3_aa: CASRTGGSTDTQYF; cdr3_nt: TGTGCCAGCAGGACAGGTGGAAGCACAGATACGCAGTATTTT
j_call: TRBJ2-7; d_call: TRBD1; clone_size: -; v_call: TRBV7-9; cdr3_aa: CASSLRQGNYEQYF; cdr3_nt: TGTGCCAGCAGTTTAAGACAGGGAAACTACGAGCAGTACTTC
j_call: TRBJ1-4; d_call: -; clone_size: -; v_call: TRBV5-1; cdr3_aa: CASSLAQATNEKLFF; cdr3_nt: TGCGCCAGCAGCTTGGCTCAGGCAACTAATGAAAAACTGTTTTTT